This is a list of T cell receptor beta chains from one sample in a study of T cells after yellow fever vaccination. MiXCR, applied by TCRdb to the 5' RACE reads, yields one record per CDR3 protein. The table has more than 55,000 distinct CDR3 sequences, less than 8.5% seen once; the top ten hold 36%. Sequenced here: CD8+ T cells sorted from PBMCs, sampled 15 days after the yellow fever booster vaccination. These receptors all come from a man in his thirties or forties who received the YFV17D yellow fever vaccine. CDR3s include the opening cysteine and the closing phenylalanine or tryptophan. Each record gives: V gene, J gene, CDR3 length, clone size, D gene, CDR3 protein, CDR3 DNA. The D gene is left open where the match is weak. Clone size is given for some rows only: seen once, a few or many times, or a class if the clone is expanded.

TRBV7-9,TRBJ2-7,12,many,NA,CASSQTGPEQYF,TGTGCCAGCAGTCAGACAGGTCCCGAGCAGTACTTC
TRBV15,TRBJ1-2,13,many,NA,CATSSFRGGGYTF,TGTGCCACCAGCAGTTTCAGGGGTGGTGGCTACACCTTC
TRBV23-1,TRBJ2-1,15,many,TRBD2,CASSRETSGNNEQFF,TGCGCCAGCAGTCGAGAGACTAGCGGAAACAATGAGCAGTTCTTC
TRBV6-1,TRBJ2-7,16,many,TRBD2,CASSPYTSGHSYEQYF,TGTGCCAGCAGCCCCTACACTAGCGGACACTCCTACGAGCAGTACTTC
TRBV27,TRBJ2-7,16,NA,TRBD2,CASSTGTSGGSYEQYF,TGTGCCAGCAGTACCGGGACTAGCGGGGGTTCCTACGAGCAGTACTTC
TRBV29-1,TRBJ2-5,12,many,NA,CSDRRAKETQYF,TGCAGCGACCGGAGGGCCAAGGAGACCCAGTACTTC
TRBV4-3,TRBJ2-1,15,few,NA,CASSPLQGSYNEQFF,TGCGCCAGCAGCCCCCTGCAGGGGTCCTACAATGAGCAGTTCTTC
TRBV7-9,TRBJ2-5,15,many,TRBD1,CASRTGTVVGETQYF,TGTGCCAGCAGGACCGGGACAGTTGTAGGAGAGACCCAGTACTTC
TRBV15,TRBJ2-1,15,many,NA,CATSRERTTPNEQFF,TGTGCCACCAGCAGAGAGAGGACTACCCCTAATGAGCAGTTCTTC
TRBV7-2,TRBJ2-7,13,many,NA,CASSFAGSHEQYF,TGTGCCAGCAGCTTCGCGGGGTCTCACGAGCAGTACTTC